This T cell receptor (beta chain) was identified in a study of cytomegalovirus exposure and HLA in healthy donors. For the study at large: Around four fifths of 398 genotyped donors fell in the Caucasian-associated ancestry cluster.

PCR amplification relied on 60 Vbeta primers (plus 13 Jbeta primers). Measured with immunoSEQ multiplex PCR; TCRdb has only the in-frame clones, and not every one. The sample totals about 42,000 clones. Study results and caveats: Researchers counted about 150 TCR beta chains as cytomegalovirus-associated.

Per germline, CDR1 MNHEY and CDR2 SVGAGI. The V segment lost 2 bases and the J segment 1 base; nucleotides outside the gene matches: 4. The CDR3 covers 15 residues. A remark on this clone: Its antigen is still unknown.

The origin of this receptor is a man between 25 and 39 years old in good health and CMV-seronegative. Sequencing input: PBMCs. The chain recombines TRBV6-5 with TRBJ1-1, with 7 bases aligning to TRBD1. CDR3 sequence (DNA): TGTGCCAGCAGTTACCGAAGGACAGGGAACACTGAAGCTTTCTTT. This encodes CASSYRRTGNTEAFF.